This T cell receptor (beta chain) was identified during a study of CD8+ T cells in alopecia areata. Sequencing used cDNA as its template, made by extracting RNA and reverse transcribing it. Some clones are missing from TCRdb's copy, which holds only in-frame ones; the method was immunoSEQ multiplex PCR. There are around 200,000 clones in the sample; around 58% occur only once, and around 12% lies in the top ten. CDR1 and CDR2 (germline): GTSNPN, SVGIG (reference sequence). The ends were cut back, 7 bases at V and 0 bases at J, with 6 bases in the middle. CDR3 length: 11 amino acids. Sample treatment: oral pan-JAK inhibitor, 5-10 mg twice daily.

The sequence was obtained from a human donor with alopecia areata. The V and J genes are TRBV30 and TRBJ1-1; weak D call: TRBD1 (5 bases). The sample was CD8+ T cells sorted from blood, taken at week 24, from a patient treated with tofacitinib. The CDR3 protein is CASGLNTEAFF. For the CDR3, the DNA is TGTGCCTCAGGGCTGAACACTGAAGCTTTCTTT.